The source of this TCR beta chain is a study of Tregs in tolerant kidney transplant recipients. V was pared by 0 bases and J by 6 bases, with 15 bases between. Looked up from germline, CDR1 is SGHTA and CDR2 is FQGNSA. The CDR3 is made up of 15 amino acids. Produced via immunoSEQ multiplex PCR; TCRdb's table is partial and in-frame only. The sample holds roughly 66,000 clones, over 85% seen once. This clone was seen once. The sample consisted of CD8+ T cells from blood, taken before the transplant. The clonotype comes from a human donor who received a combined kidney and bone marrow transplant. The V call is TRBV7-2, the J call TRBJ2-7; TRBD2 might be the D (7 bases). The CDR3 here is CASSLAYLGGGEQYF. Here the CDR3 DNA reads TGTGCCAGCAGCTTAGCTTACCTAGGGGGGGGCGAGCAGTACTTC.